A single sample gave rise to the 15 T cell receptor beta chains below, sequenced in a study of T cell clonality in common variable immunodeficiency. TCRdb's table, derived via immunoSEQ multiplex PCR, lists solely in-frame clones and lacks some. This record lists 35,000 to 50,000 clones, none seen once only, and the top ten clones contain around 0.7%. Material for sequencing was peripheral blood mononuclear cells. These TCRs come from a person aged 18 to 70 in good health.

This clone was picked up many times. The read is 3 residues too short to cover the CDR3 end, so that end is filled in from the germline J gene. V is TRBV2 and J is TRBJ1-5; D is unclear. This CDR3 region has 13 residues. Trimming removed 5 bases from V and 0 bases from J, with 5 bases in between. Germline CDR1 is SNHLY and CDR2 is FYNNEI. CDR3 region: CASSSNSNQPQHF. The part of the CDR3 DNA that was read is TGTGCCAGCAGTTCCAATAGCAATCAGCCC.

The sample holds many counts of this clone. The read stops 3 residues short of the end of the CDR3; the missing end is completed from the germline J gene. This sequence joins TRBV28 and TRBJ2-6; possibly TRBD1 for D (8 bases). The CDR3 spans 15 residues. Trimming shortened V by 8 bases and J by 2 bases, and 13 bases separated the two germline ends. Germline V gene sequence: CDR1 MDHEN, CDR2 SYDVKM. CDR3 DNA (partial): TGTGCCAGCCACAGGGGGGGAACTGGGGCCAACGTC. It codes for CASHRGGTGANV. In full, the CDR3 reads CASHRGGTGANVLTF.

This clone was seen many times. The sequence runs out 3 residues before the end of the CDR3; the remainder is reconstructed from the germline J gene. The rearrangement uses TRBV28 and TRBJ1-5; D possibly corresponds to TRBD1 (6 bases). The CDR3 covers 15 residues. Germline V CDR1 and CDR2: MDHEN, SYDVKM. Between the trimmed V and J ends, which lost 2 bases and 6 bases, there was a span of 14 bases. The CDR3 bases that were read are TGTGCCAGCAGTTTAAGTAGGGGGACATTTCAGCCC. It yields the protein CASSLSRGTFQP. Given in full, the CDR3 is CASSLSRGTFQPQHF.

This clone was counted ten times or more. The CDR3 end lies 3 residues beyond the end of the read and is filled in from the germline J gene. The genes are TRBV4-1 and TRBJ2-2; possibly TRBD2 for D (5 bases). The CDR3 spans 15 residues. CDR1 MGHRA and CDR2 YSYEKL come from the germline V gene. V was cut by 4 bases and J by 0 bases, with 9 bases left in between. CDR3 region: CASSRAVSNTGELFF. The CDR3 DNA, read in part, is TGCGCCAGCAGCCGAGCGGTTTCGAACACCGGGGAG.

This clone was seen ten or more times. Partial CDR3 DNA: TGCGCCAGCAGCTTGGCGGCGGGAGATTATGAG. It is translated as CASSLAAGDYE. The entire CDR3 sequence reads CASSLAAGDYEQFF. J is TRBJ2-1 and V is TRBV5-1; 7 bases are a match to TRBD2. The CDR3 goes on 3 residues after the read ends, and that part is filled in from the germline J gene. CDR1 is SGHRS and CDR2 is YFSETQ in the germline V gene. This CDR3 has 14 amino acids. V lost 0 bases, J lost 8 bases, and 5 bases stayed unmatched.

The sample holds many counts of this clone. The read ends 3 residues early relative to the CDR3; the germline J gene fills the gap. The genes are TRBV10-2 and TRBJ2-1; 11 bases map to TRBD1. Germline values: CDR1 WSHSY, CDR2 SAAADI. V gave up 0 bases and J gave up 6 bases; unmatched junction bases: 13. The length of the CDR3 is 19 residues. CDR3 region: CASSESRQLPGQGGNEQFF. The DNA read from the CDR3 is TGCGCCAGCAGTGAGTCGCGACAACTTCCGGGACAGGGGGGCAATGAG.

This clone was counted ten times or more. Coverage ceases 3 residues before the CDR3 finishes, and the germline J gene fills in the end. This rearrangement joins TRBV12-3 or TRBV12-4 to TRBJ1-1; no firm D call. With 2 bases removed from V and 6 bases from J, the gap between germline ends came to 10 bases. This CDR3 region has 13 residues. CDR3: CASSLRRGSEAFF. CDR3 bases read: TGTGCCAGCAGTTTACGTCGGGGATCTGAA.

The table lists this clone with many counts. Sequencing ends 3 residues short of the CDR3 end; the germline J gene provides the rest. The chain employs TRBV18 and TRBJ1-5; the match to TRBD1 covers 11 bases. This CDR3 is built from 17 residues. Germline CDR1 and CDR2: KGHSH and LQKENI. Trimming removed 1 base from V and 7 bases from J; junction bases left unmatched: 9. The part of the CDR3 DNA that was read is TGTGCCAGCTCACCACTGCCGCCGGGACAGGGGGGACAGCCC. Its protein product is CASSPLPPGQGGQP. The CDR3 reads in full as CASSPLPPGQGGQPQHF. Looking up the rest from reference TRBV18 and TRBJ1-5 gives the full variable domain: NAGVMQNPRHLVRRRGQEARLRCSPMKGHSHVYWYRQLPEEGLKFMVYLQKENIIDESGMPKERFSAEFPKEGPSILRIQQVVRGDSAAYFCASSPLPPGQGGQPQHFGDGTRLSIL.

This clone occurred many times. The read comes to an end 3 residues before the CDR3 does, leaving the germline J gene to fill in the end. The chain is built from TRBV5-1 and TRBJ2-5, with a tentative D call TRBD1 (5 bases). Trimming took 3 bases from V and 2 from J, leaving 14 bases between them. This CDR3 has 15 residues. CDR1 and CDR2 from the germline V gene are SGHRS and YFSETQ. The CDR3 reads CASSSYRQKQETQYF. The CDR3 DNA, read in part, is TGCGCCAGCAGCTCATACCGACAGAAACAAGAGACC.

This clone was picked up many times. This CDR3 reads CASTRDGYTF. The sequenced CDR3 bases are TGTGCCAGCACCCGGGATGGC. The chain links TRBV2 to TRBJ1-2; D is ambiguous. Sequencing ends 3 residues short of the CDR3 end; the germline J gene provides the rest. CDR3 length: 10 amino acids. Germline V gene data show CDR1 as SNHLY and CDR2 as FYNNEI. Trimming removed 7 bases from V and 6 bases from J, with 6 bases in between.

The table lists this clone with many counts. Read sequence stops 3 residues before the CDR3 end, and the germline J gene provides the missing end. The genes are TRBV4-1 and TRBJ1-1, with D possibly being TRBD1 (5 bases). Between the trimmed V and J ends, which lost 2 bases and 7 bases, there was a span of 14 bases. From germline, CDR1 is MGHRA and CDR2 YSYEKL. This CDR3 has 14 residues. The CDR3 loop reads CASSQSGGKGEAFF. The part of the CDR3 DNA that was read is TGCGCCAGCAGCCAATCGGGGGGGAAGGGTGAA.

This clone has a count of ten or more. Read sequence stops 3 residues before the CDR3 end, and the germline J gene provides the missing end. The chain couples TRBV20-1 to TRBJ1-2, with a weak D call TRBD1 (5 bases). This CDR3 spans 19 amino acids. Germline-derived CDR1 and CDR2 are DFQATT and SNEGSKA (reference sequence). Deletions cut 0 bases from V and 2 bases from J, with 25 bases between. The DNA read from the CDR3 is TGCAGTGCTAGAGATAAGGGGCCTGGACGCCCAAAGACGAACTATGGC. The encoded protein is CSARDKGPGRPKTNYG. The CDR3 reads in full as CSARDKGPGRPKTNYGYTF.

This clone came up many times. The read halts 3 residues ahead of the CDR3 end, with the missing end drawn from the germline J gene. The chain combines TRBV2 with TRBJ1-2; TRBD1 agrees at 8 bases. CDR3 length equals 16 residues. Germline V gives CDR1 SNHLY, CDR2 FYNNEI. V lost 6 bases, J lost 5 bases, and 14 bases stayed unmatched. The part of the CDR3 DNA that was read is TGTGCCAGCAGCAAACGAGACAGGGGAGGGGCATATGGC. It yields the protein CASSKRDRGGAYG. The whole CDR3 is CASSKRDRGGAYGYTF.

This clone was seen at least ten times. CDR3 DNA (partial): TGTGCCAGCAGCTTGCGTAGTTCCTACGAG. Its translation: CASSLRSSYE. The complete CDR3 protein is CASSLRSSYEQYF. The rearrangement links TRBV5-4 to TRBJ2-7; D uncertain. The read stops 3 residues short of the end of the CDR3; the missing end is completed from the germline J gene. The V and J ends lost 1 base and 1 base respectively, with 6 bases between them. From germline, CDR1 is SGHNT and CDR2 YYREEE (reference sequence). The CDR3 loop spans 13 amino acids.

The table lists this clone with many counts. CDR3 loop: CASSSHSGGSQETQYF. Incomplete CDR3 DNA: TGTGCCAGCAGCTCACACTCCGGGGGGAGCCAAGAGACC. The chain uses TRBV6-2 or TRBV6-3 and TRBJ2-5; 7 bases agree with TRBD2. The read falls 3 residues short of the CDR3 end, and the missing part is taken from the germline J gene. The V gene's germline CDR1 is MNHEY and CDR2 SVGEGT. This CDR3 comprises 16 residues. The V and J ends lost 6 bases and 1 base, in that order; junction bases with no gene match: 11.